This T cell receptor beta chain stems from a study of CD8+ T cells in alopecia areata (dated by TCRdb to between 2017 and 2018). About the investigation overall: The treated patients took part in an open-label pilot trial in which moderate-to-severe alopecia areata was treated with oral tofacitinib at 5 to 10 mg twice daily. Tofacitinib was administered for 6 to 18 months, and 6 months of follow-up off drug were then conducted to assess delayed response and recurrence. For the treated patients, the SALT score, which quantifies what percentage of scalp surface area is affected, served as the measure of disease severity. To study T cell clonal expansion in alopecia areata, the researchers applied high-throughput TCRbeta sequencing to both the C3H/HeJ mouse model and human patients. Human TCRbeta sequencing covered scalp tissue and sorted CD4+ and CD8+ peripheral blood T cells from patchy and totalis/universalis alopecia areata patients and healthy controls. Biopsies were taken from tofacitinib-treated patients at baseline and again at 4 and 24 weeks into treatment, and several of those patients also had a later scalp biopsy. Scalp clonality was compared across normal scalp (n=4), patchy alopecia areata scalp (n=8), and alopecia totalis/universalis scalp (n=8). The RNA source kit depended on sample type: the PAXgene miRNA kit for fixed scalp, the miRNeasy kit for PBMCs, and the RNeasy kit for mouse skin. TCRbeta CDR3 regions were amplified by immunoSEQ multiplex PCR with 35 Vbeta forward and 13 Jbeta reverse primers.

The time point label of this sample denotes: 24 weeks on oral tofacitinib. In the paper's terms, the treatment or condition label means: oral pan-JAK inhibitor, 5-10 mg twice daily. Lesional scalp punch biopsies and peripheral blood were obtained from alopecia areata patients. PBMCs were isolated by density centrifugation and stained for CD3, CD4 and CD8, and CD4+ and CD8+ T cells were sorted on a FACSAria. Overall results and qualifications from the work: Unlike mouse skin, where gammadelta T cells dominate, normal human skin contains resident alphabeta T cells that get sequenced too, which complicates analysis of the scalp TCR repertoire. Compared with normal scalp, lesional scalp, particularly in alopecia totalis/universalis, had higher clonality and more expanded CD8+ clones, which suggests antigenic drive. Many expanded lesional clones were found to persist in scalp and blood during tofacitinib treatment, and relapse after treatment cessation may be partly explained by this persistence. Shared TCR sequences between patients were less evident than in mice, which may be partly attributable to HLA diversity in the patient population. The treated cohort was small, with a single nonresponder, so links between baseline CD8+ expansion and response need larger studies. Tofacitinib significantly lowered scalp clonality and the number of expanded CD8+ clones among the top 100 scalp clones.

Details on this clone: It lacks a known antigen. Qualities for individual bases were not recorded, and no much larger clone is one base off.

Counted from cysteine to phenylalanine, this CDR3 has 14 amino acids. Kept here is only the CDR3 DNA, which spans 42 bases and is read in frame from base 1. CDR1 and CDR2, looked up from the germline V gene, are SNHLY and FYNNEI. Compared with germline, V lacks 6 bases and J lacks 5 bases; bases without a gene match: 6. The library came from the immunoSEQ multiplex PCR assay. RNA was extracted from all samples and reverse transcribed into cDNA as template for TCR sequencing. First-strand cDNA was synthesized with SuperScript III using a 2:1 mix of oligo-dT and random hexamers. Amplification bias was assessed with a synthetic immune receptor repertoire, and residual bias was removed computationally. As for how the authors treated the data: After raw reads were preprocessed to remove errors, the CDR3 was defined following IMGT conventions as running from the conserved cysteine to phenylalanine. Clonality was calculated as 1 minus Shannon entropy normalized by log2 of the number of productive unique TCRs. Scalp TCRbeta sequences were cross-referenced with sorted blood CD4 and CD8 repertoires so that the CD4 or CD8 identity of scalp clones could be inferred. TCRdb took this table from immuneACCESS and kept in-frame rearrangements with V and J called. Such tables lack part of the clones; where checked against another copy, unresolved V genes explain under half of the gap, and the rest is unexplained. From that table come the V and J calls and clone size; the DNA was used to work out D and trimming. The sample has roughly 110,000 clones on record, 84% of them singletons. The leading ten clones occupy 20% to 25% of the sample.

The TCR comes from a human donor with alopecia areata. The sequence links TRBV2 to TRBJ2-5; 10 central bases correspond to TRBD1. The sequencing here drew on CD8+ T cells sorted from blood, taken at week 24, from a patient treated with tofacitinib. The CDR3 region has the sequence CASRTGQGVETQYF. The bases are TGTGCCAGCAGGACAGGACAGGGGGTGGAGACCCAGTACTTC.